These 3 T cell receptor beta chains were all obtained from the same sample, sequenced in a study of T cell changes during pregnancy in multiple sclerosis. Assay used: immunoSEQ multiplex PCR; TCRdb lists only in-frame clones, some missing. The table has fewer than 40,000 clones, roughly 90% seen once. The sequencing here drew on CD4+ T cells from peripheral blood mononuclear cells, taken in the second trimester of pregnancy. These receptors originate from a female donor with multiple sclerosis, enrolled in a pregnancy study.

The rearrangement joins TRBV28 to TRBJ1-1; 11 bases are a match to TRBD1. CDR3 length equals 15 residues. The germline gives CDR1 MDHEN, CDR2 SYDVKM. V dropped 4 bases and J dropped 5; count of bases not matched to a gene: 6. CDR3 in amino acids: CASSSGTGGNTEAFF. The CDR3 DNA follows: TGTGCCAGCAGTTCCGGGACAGGGGGTAATACTGAAGCTTTCTTT.

The chain is built from TRBV19 and TRBJ1-2; D unresolved. V lost 5 bases and J lost 4, with 11 bases in between. Germline values: CDR1 LNHDA, CDR2 SQIVND (reference sequence). The length of the CDR3 is 13 residues. The CDR3 reads CASSERRSYGYTF. The CDR3 bases are TGTGCCAGTAGTGAGCGACGGAGCTATGGCTACACCTTC. Together with reference TRBV19 and TRBJ1-2, the CDR3 gives the full variable domain: DGGITQSPKYLFRKEGQNVTLSCEQNLNHDAMYWYRQDPGQGLRLIYYSQIVNDFQKGDIAEGYSVSREKKESFPLTVTSAQKNPTAFYLCASSERRSYGYTFGSGTRLTVV.

The rearrangement links TRBV21-1 to TRBJ2-7; no DNA check was done on the table's D call, TRBD2. TRBV21-1 is labeled a pseudogene. This CDR3 is built from 15 residues. The CDR3 bases are TGTGCCAGCACCATAGAATCCCCCACTTTCTACGAGCAGTACTTC. It is translated as CASTIESPTFYEQYF.